The next 8 T cell receptor beta chains were all read from a single sample in a study of cytotoxic CD8 clonotypes in ibrutinib-treated CLL. The repertoire was sequenced with immunoSEQ multiplex PCR; TCRdb's copy has only in-frame clones and lacks some. The sample contains fewer than 45,000 clones, about 50% of which appear only once. Material: PBMCs, obtained before ibrutinib treatment. The source is a human donor with chronic lymphocytic leukemia.

The rearrangement links TRBV27 to TRBJ2-1; D remains unclear. Germline V CDR1 and CDR2: MNHEY, SMNVEV (reference sequence). The CDR3 runs to 12 residues. Trimming cost V 5 bases and J 3 bases, with 5 bases left between them. CDR3 in DNA: TGTGCCAGCAGTACAGTCTACAATGAGCAGTTCTTC. This sequence encodes CASSTVYNEQFF.

The chain links TRBV6-5 to TRBJ2-7, with TRBD2 matching 10 bases. The CDR3 totals 13 residues. Germline V gene lookup returns CDR1 MNHEY and CDR2 SVGAGI. The junction had 3 bases not matched to a gene; V was cut back by 6 bases and J by 4 bases. CDR3 sequence (DNA): TGTGCCAGCAGGCCTAGCGGGAGTTACGAGCAGTACTTC. It encodes CASRPSGSYEQYF.

The chain is built from TRBV7-3 and TRBJ2-3; possibly TRBD1 or TRBD2 for D (5 bases each). In germline, CDR1 is SGHTA, CDR2 FQGTGA. The CDR3 loop spans 14 amino acids. The V end lost 7 bases, the J end lost 4 bases, and 15 bases lay between the germline ends. CDR3 in amino acids: CASTPSGAADTQYF. The CDR3 DNA reads as TGTGCCAGCACCCCCTCCGGGGCGGCAGATACGCAGTATTTT.

The chain links TRBV2 to TRBJ2-2, with D uncertain. V gave up 5 bases and J gave up 2 bases, with 6 bases separating them. The CDR3 spans 13 residues. The germline gives CDR1 SNHLY, CDR2 FYNNEI. The DNA of the CDR3 is TGTGCCAGCAGTTTATTCAACACCGGGGAGCTGTTTTTT. This encodes CASSLFNTGELFF.

This clone has only a few counts. As DNA, the CDR3 is TGTGCCAGTAGTACCTCGGGAGCCGAGGACCACAATCAGCCCCAGCATTTT. It translates to CASSTSGAEDHNQPQHF. This chain joins TRBV19 and TRBJ1-5; D uncertain. The CDR3 runs 17 residues. CDR1 LNHDA and CDR2 SQIVND come from the germline V gene (reference sequence). The V end was cut by 4 bases, the J end by 3 bases, with 19 bases between.

This clone is a singleton in its sample. In nucleotides, the CDR3 is TGCAGCGTTCACCTGAACAGGGATGCAACTAATGAAAAACTGTTTTTT. This codes for CSVHLNRDATNEKLFF. The rearrangement uses TRBV29-1 and TRBJ1-4; perhaps TRBD1 as D (6 bases). This CDR3 is built from 16 residues. V gave up 5 bases and J gave up 0 bases, with 16 bases separating them. Germline values: CDR1 SQVTM, CDR2 ANQGSEA. The full variable domain, in which reference TRBV29-1 and TRBJ1-4 provide the parts outside the CDR3, is SAVISQKPSRDICQRGTSLTIQCQVDSQVTMMFWYRQQPGQSLTLIATANQGSEATYESGFVIDKFPISRPNLTFSTLTVSNMSPEDSSIYLCSVHLNRDATNEKLFFGSGTQLSVL.

This clone came up a few times. One end of the junction does not line up with germline, which may come from a read error. J is TRBJ2-7 and V is TRBV19, with D perhaps TRBD2 (6 bases). Germline assignment: CDR1 LNHDA and CDR2 SQIVND (reference sequence). The CDR3 runs 15 residues. The DNA of the CDR3 is TGTGCCAGTACCCCCGGCTACGCGGGGTCCTCCGAGCAGTACTTC. Encoded protein: CASTPGYAGSSEQYF.

The chain recombines TRBV6-5 with TRBJ1-1, with no clear D. Trimming left V 6 bases short and J 5 bases short, with 13 bases between. Germline V gene data show CDR1 as MNHEY and CDR2 as SVGAGI. The CDR3 loop spans 13 amino acids. CDR3 in DNA: TGTGCCAGCAGCCACACGGTGGAGACTGAAGCTTTCTTT. Translated: CASSHTVETEAFF.